One and the same sample provided the 18 T cell receptor beta chains below, sequenced in a study of blood T cell repertoires in COVID-19. The protocol was immunoSEQ multiplex PCR, while the TCRdb copy is restricted to in-frame clones and leaves out a portion. Of almost 80,000 clones detected, around 90% appear once; the ten largest clones hold 0.7% to 0.9%. Sequencing was carried out using peripheral blood. These receptors were taken from a woman of 80 years or more with acute or convalescent COVID-19.

The chain couples TRBV6-1 to TRBJ2-7, with D hard to call. Germline-derived CDR1 and CDR2 are MNHNS and SASEGT. There are 13 residues in the CDR3. The ends were cut back, 2 bases at V and 3 bases at J, with 8 bases in the middle. The CDR3 loop is CASSEPQNYEQYF. Written as DNA, the CDR3 is TGTGCCAGCAGTGAACCACAGAACTACGAGCAGTACTTC.

Concerning this clone: The sample has other DNA sequences that encode this CDR3 too. The chain recombines TRBV11-2 with TRBJ2-1; D is possibly TRBD2 (6 bases). Germline CDR1 and CDR2: SGHAT and FQNNGV. The CDR3 spans 14 residues. V gave up 5 bases and J gave up 4 bases, with 12 bases separating them. CDR3 DNA: TGTGCCAGCAGCCGTGTGGGGGGATACAATGAGCAGTTCTTC. Translation gives CASSRVGGYNEQFF.

The gene calls are TRBV5-1 and TRBJ2-7; a possible D gene is TRBD1 (5 bases). The CDR3 runs to 14 residues. CDR1 and CDR2 (germline): SGHRS, YFSETQ. V dropped 1 base and J dropped 0 bases, with 8 bases sitting between them. CDR3 sequence reads: CASSLRQLSYEQYF. The CDR3 DNA reads TGCGCCAGCAGCTTGAGACAGCTCTCCTACGAGCAGTACTTC.

This clone has a single count. The chain employs TRBV10-3 and TRBJ1-6, with 7 bases fitting TRBD1. This CDR3 region has 14 residues. V was clipped by 6 bases and J by 7 bases; unmatched bases: 6. CDR1 is ENHRY and CDR2 is SYGVKD in the germline V gene. The CDR3 reads CAISPDRVNSPLHF. The CDR3 DNA follows: TGTGCCATCAGCCCCGACAGGGTGAATTCACCCCTCCACTTT.

This chain links TRBV7-9 with TRBJ1-4; 8 positions agree with TRBD1. This CDR3 comprises 12 residues. Germline CDR1 reads SEHNR; CDR2 reads FQNEAQ (reference sequence). With V trimmed by 5 bases and J by 10 bases, 3 bases remained unmatched. The CDR3 DNA follows: TGTGCCAGCAGCAGAACAGGGGGAAAACTGTTTTTT. Its translation is CASSRTGGKLFF.

The V gene is TRBV2, the J gene TRBJ2-1; TRBD2 matches at 12 bases. CDR1 is SNHLY and CDR2 is FYNNEI in the germline V gene. The CDR3 is 18 residues long. V was pared by 1 base and J by 6 bases, with 10 bases of the junction left unmatched. The chain's CDR3 is CASSEGLAGAPSRNEQFF. The CDR3 coding sequence is TGTGCCAGCAGTGAAGGACTAGCGGGGGCCCCCTCCCGCAATGAGCAGTTCTTC.

The rearrangement joins TRBV3-1 (or the pseudogene TRBV3-2) to TRBJ2-3; 7 positions match TRBD1. Trimming took 0 bases from V and 5 from J; bases not matched to a gene: 5. The CDR3 is 15 residues long. CDR1 and CDR2 from the germline V gene are LGHDT and YNNKEL (reference sequence). Written as DNA, the CDR3 is TGTGCCAGCAGCCAAGATCAGGGGGTGATAGATACGCAGTATTTT. This gives the protein CASSQDQGVIDTQYF.

The gene calls are TRBV11-2 and TRBJ1-6; D call uncertain. V was shortened by 6 bases and J by 0 bases, with 18 bases between the two germline ends. This CDR3 spans 18 amino acids. Germline V CDR1 and CDR2: SGHAT, FQNNGV. In nucleotides, the CDR3 is TGTGCCAGCAGAACTTGGGCAGAAAGAAACTCCTATAATTCACCCCTCCACTTT. Translated: CASRTWAERNSYNSPLHF.

The chain recombines TRBV5-6 with TRBJ1-1; tentatively, D is TRBD1 (5 bases). The V end was cut by 3 bases, the J end by 3 bases, with 9 bases between. The CDR3 spans 13 residues. CDR1 is SGHDT, CDR2 YYEEEE, per germline. CDR3 residues: CASSSGFYTEAFF. In DNA, the CDR3 is TGTGCCAGCAGCTCAGGGTTCTACACTGAAGCTTTCTTT.

V usage is TRBV9 and J usage is TRBJ1-1, with D perhaps matching TRBD1 (6 bases). The CDR3 is 16 amino acids. V lost 3 bases, J lost 2 bases, and 17 bases lay in between. The V gene's germline CDR1 is SGDLS and CDR2 YYNGEE. The CDR3 DNA reads as TGTGCCAGCAGCGCCGCGCCAATACAGGGTAACACTGAAGCTTTCTTT. Protein product: CASSAAPIQGNTEAFF.

This clone has a single count. The chain uses TRBV19 and TRBJ1-5; D is possibly TRBD1 (5 bases). Trimming took 1 base from V and 0 from J, leaving 7 bases between them. Germline CDR1 reads LNHDA; CDR2 reads SQIVND (reference sequence). This CDR3 spans 15 amino acids. This CDR3 is CASSIGQFSNQPQHF. In DNA form, the CDR3 reads TGTGCCAGTAGTATAGGACAGTTTAGCAATCAGCCCCAGCATTTT.

The rearrangement uses TRBV7-2 and TRBJ2-3, with 9 bases identical to TRBD2. The trim removed 3 bases at V and 2 bases at J, leaving 3 bases unmatched. The CDR3 is made up of 15 amino acids. CDR1 is SGHTA, CDR2 FQGNSA, per germline. CDR3 residues: CASSFSGGHTDTQYF. The CDR3 DNA follows: TGTGCCAGCAGCTTTAGCGGGGGTCACACAGATACGCAGTATTTT.

V usage is TRBV4-1 and J usage is TRBJ2-1; 9 nucleotides match TRBD2. The CDR3 runs 16 residues. V shed 0 bases, J shed 4 bases, and the junction held 4 bases outside the gene matches. CDR1 and CDR2 (germline): MGHRA, YSYEKL. The CDR3 coding sequence is TGCGCCAGCAGCCAAGAACGAGCGGGGGGTTACAATGAGCAGTTCTTC. It codes for CASSQERAGGYNEQFF.

As concerns this clone: In the same sample, other DNA sequences code for this CDR3. The chain is built from TRBV4-1 and TRBJ1-1; D gene unclear. The CDR3 is 14 amino acids. CDR1 MGHRA and CDR2 YSYEKL come from the germline V gene. Trimming left V 0 bases short and J 1 base short, with 6 bases between. CDR3 sequence (DNA): TGCGCCAGCAGCCAAGACCCGGGGAACACTGAAGCTTTCTTT. Its translation: CASSQDPGNTEAFF.

The genes are TRBV5-1 and TRBJ1-6; maybe TRBD1 (5 bases). The CDR3 contains 14 residues. Germline V gene data show CDR1 as SGHRS and CDR2 as YFSETQ. The V gene lost 3 bases and the J gene lost 5 bases, with 9 bases spanning the gap. The CDR3 nucleotides are TGCGCCAGCAGCTCGACAGAAAATAATTCACCCCTCCACTTT. Translation: CASSSTENNSPLHF.

The CDR3 coding sequence is TGTGCCAGTAGTATGAAGGGGGCTGGAGATACGCAGTATTTT. This codes for CASSMKGAGDTQYF. This sequence joins TRBV19 and TRBJ2-3, with 7 positions matching TRBD1. The CDR3 consists of 14 residues. The germline CDR1 and CDR2 sequences are LNHDA and SQIVND (reference sequence). V lost 3 bases to trimming and J lost 5 bases; unmatched junction nucleotides: 5. The variable domain in full, with the rest retrieved from reference TRBV19 and TRBJ2-3, is DGGITQSPKYLFRKEGQNVTLSCEQNLNHDAMYWYRQDPGQGLRLIYYSQIVNDFQKGDIAEGYSVSREKKESFPLTVTSAQKNPTAFYLCASSMKGAGDTQYFGPGTRLTVL.

In DNA, the CDR3 is TGCGCCAGCAGCCGAGACAGGGGGCGACCTCAAGAGACCCAGTACTTC. Its translation is CASSRDRGRPQETQYF. The chain combines TRBV4-1 with TRBJ2-5; 10 bases are shared with TRBD1. Germline V CDR1 and CDR2: MGHRA, YSYEKL. V gave up 4 bases and J gave up 2 bases; unmatched junction bases: 7. This CDR3 comprises 16 residues.

This clone occurred once. The V and J genes are TRBV6-5 and TRBJ2-2; TRBD2 might be the D (5 bases). CDR1 is MNHEY and CDR2 is SVGAGI in the germline V gene. V gave up 5 bases and J gave up 5 bases, with 9 bases separating them. CDR3 length: 13 amino acids. The CDR3: CASSRPGTGELFF. CDR3 DNA: TGTGCCAGCAGTAGACCGGGAACCGGGGAGCTGTTTTTT.